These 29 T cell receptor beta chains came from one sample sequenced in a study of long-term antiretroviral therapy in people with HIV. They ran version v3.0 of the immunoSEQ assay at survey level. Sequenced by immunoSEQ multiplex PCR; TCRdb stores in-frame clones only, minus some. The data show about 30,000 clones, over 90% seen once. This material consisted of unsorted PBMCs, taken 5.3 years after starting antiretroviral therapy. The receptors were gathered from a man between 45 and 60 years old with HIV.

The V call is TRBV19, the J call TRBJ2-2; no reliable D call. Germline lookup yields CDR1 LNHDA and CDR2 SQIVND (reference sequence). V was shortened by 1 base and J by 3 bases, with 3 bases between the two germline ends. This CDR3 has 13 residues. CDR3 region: CASSIVHTGELFF. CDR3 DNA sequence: TGTGCCAGTAGTATAGTTCACACCGGGGAGCTGTTTTTT.

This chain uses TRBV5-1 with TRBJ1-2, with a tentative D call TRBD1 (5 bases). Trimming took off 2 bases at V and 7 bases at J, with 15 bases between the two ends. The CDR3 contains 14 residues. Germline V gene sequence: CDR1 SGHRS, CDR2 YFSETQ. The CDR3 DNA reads TGCGCCAGCAGCTTCTCGGGTGCCCAGGGTGGCTACACCTTC. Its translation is CASSFSGAQGGYTF.

The CDR3: CASSFWGEHGELFF. CDR3 DNA: TGTGCCAGCAGTTTCTGGGGGGAACACGGGGAGCTGTTTTTT. The rearrangement uses TRBV28 and TRBJ2-2, with D possibly TRBD2 on 6 matching bases. The CDR3 extends over 14 amino acids. Germline V CDR1 and CDR2: MDHEN, SYDVKM. Trimming took off 3 bases at V and 7 bases at J, with 12 bases between the two ends.

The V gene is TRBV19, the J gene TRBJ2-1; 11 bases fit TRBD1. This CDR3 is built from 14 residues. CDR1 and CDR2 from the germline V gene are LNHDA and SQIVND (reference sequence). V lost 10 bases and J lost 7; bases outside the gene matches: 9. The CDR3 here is CATARDRGMNEQFF. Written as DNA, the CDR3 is TGTGCCACCGCCCGGGACAGGGGGATGAATGAGCAGTTCTTC. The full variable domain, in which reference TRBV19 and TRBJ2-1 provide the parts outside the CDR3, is DGGITQSPKYLFRKEGQNVTLSCEQNLNHDAMYWYRQDPGQGLRLIYYSQIVNDFQKGDIAEGYSVSREKKESFPLTVTSAQKNPTAFYLCATARDRGMNEQFFGPGTRLTVL.

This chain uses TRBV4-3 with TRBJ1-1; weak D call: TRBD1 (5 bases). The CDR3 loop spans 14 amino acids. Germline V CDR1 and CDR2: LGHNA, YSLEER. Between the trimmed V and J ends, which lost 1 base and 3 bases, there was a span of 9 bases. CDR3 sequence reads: CASSQGQSDTEAFF. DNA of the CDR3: TGCGCCAGCAGCCAAGGACAGAGCGACACTGAAGCTTTCTTT.

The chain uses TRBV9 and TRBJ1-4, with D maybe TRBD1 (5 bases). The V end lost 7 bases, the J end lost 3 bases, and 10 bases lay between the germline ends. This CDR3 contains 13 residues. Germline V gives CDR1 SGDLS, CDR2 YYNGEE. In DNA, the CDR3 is TGTGCCAGCCACGGGGGAGCTAATGAAAAACTGTTTTTT. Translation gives CASHGGANEKLFF.

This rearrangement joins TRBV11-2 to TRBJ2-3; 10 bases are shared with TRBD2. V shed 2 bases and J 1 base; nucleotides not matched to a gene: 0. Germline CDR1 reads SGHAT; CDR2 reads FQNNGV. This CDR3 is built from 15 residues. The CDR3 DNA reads TGTGCCAGCAGCTTACTAGCGGGGGGCACAGATACGCAGTATTTT. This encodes CASSLLAGGTDTQYF.

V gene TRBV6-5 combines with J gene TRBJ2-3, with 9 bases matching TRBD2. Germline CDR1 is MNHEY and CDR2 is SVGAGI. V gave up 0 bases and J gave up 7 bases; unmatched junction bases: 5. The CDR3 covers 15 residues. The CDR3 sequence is CASSYSAGGSHTQYF. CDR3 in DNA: TGTGCCAGCAGTTACTCAGCGGGGGGCTCTCATACGCAGTATTTT.

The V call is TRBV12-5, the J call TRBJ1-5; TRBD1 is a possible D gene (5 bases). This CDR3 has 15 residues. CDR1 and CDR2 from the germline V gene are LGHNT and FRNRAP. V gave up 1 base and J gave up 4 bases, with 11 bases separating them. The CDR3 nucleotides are TGTGCTAGTGGTTTGGGACAGACGGGAAATCAGCCCCAGCATTTT. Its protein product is CASGLGQTGNQPQHF.

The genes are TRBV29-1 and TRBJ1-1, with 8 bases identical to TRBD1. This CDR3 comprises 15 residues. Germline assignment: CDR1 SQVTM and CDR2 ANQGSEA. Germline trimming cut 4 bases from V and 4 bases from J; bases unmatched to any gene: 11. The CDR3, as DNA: TGCAGCGTTGGGGGACAGGCTCTTGTTCCCACTGAAGCTTTCTTT. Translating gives CSVGGQALVPTEAFF. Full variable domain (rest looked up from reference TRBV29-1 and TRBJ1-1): SAVISQKPSRDICQRGTSLTIQCQVDSQVTMMFWYRQQPGQSLTLIATANQGSEATYESGFVIDKFPISRPNLTFSTLTVSNMSPEDSSIYLCSVGGQALVPTEAFFGQGTRLTVV.

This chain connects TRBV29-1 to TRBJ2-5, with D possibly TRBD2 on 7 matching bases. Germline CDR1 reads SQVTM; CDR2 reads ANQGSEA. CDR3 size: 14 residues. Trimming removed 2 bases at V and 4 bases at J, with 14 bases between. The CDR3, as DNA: TGCAGCGTTGAAAGGAGGGGGGGGTTAGAGACCCAGTACTTC. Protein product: CSVERRGGLETQYF.

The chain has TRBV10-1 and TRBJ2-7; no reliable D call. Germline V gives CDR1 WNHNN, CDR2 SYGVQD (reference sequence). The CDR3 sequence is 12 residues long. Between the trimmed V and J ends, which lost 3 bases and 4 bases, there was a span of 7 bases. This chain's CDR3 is CASSDYGYEQYF. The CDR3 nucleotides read TGCGCCAGCAGTGATTACGGGTACGAGCAGTACTTC.

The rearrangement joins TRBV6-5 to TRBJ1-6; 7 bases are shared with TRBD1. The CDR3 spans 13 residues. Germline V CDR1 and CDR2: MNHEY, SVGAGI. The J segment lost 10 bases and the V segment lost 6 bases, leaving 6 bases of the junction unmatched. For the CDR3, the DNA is TGTGCCAGCAGGCCAGGGGGGCAATCACCCCTCCACTTT. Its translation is CASRPGGQSPLHF.

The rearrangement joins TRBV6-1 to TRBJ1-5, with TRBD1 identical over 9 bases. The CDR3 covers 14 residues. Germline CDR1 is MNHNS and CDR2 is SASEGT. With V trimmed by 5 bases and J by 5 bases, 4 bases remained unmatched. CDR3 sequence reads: CASSRTGEDQPQHF. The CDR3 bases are TGTGCCAGCAGTAGGACAGGGGAGGATCAGCCCCAGCATTTT.

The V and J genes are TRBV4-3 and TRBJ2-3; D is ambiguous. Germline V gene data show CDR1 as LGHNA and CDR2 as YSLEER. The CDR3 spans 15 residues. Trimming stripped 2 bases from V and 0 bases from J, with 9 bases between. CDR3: CASSQSSDSTDTQYF. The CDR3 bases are TGCGCCAGCAGCCAATCTAGTGATAGCACAGATACGCAGTATTTT.

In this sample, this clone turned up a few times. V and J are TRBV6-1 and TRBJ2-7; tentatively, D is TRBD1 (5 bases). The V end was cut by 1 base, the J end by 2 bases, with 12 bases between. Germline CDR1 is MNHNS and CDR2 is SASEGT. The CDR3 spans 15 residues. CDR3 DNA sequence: TGTGCCAGCAGTGAAGGGCGGCAGGGCACCTACGAGCAGTACTTC. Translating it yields CASSEGRQGTYEQYF.

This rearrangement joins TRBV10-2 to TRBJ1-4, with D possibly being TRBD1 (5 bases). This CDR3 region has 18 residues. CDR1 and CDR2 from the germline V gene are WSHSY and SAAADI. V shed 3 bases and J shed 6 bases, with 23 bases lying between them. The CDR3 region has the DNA TGCGCCAGCAGTGACCCTCCGTACAGTGGGACCCCTGATGAAAAACTGTTTTTT. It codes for CASSDPPYSGTPDEKLFF.

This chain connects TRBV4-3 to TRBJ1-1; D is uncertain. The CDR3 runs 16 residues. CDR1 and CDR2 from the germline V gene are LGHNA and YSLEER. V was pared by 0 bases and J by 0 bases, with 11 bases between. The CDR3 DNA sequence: TGCGCCAGCAGCCAAGATTTCGCGGCTTTGAACACTGAAGCTTTCTTT. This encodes CASSQDFAALNTEAFF.

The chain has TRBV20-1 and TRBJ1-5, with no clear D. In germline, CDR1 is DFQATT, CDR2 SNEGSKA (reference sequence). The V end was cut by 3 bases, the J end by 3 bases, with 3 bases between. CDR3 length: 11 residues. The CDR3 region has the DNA TGCAGTGCTAGTCCCAATCAGCCCCAGCATTTT. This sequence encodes CSASPNQPQHF.

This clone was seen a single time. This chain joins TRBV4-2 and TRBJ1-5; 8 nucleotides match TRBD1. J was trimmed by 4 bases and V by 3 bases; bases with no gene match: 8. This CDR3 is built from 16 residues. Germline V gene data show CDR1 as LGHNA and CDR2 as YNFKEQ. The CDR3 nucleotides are TGTGCCAGCAGCCAGGAGAGGGGACAGGTTAATCAGCCCCAGCATTTT. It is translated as CASSQERGQVNQPQHF.

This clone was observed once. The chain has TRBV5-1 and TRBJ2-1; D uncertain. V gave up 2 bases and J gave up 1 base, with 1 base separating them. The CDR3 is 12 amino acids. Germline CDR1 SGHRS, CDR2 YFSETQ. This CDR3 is CASSFSYNEQFF. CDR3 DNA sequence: TGCGCCAGCAGCTTTTCCTACAATGAGCAGTTCTTC.

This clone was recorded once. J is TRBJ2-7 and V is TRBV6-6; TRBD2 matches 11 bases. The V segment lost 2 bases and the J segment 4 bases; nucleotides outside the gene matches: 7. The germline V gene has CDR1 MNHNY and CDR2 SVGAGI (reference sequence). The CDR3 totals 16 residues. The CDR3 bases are TGTGCCAGCAGTTACCGTAGCGGGGGGGCACGGTACGAGCAGTACTTC. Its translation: CASSYRSGGARYEQYF.

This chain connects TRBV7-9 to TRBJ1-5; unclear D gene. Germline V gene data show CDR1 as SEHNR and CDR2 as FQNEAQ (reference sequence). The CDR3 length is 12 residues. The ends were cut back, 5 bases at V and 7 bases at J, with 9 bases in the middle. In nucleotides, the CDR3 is TGTGCCAGCAGCGACGGGATCCAGCCCCAGCATTTT. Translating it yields CASSDGIQPQHF.

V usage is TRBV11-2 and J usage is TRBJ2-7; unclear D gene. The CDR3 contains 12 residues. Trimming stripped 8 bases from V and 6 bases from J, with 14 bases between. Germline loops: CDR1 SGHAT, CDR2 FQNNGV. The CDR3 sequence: CASGWPRVEQYF. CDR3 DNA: TGTGCCAGCGGCTGGCCCAGAGTCGAGCAGTACTTC. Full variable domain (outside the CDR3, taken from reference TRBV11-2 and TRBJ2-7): EAGVAQSPRYKIIEKRQSVAFWCNPISGHATLYWYQQILGQGPKLLIQFQNNGVVDDSQLPKDRFSAERLKGVDSTLKIQPAKLEDSAVYLCASGWPRVEQYFGPGTRLTVT.

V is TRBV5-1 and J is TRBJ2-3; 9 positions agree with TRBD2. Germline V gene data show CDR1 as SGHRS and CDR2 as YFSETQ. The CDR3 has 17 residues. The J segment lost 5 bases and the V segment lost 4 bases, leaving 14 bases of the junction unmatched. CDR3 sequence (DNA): TGCGCCAGCAGCCCTGGGGGCGTCGCGGGGGGGCGAGATACGCAGTATTTT. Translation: CASSPGGVAGGRDTQYF.

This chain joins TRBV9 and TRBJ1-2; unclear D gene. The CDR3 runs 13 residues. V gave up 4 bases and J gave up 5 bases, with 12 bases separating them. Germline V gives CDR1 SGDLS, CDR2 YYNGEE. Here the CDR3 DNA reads TGTGCCAGCAGCTTATCTACGGGTTATGGCTACACCTTC. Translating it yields CASSLSTGYGYTF.

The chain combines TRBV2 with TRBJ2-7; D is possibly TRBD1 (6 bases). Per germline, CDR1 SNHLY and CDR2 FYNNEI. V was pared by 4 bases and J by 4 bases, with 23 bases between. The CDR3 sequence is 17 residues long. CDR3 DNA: TGTGCCAGCAGTGCCCAAATTTACAGGGAATTGGGGTACGAGCAGTACTTC. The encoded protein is CASSAQIYRELGYEQYF.

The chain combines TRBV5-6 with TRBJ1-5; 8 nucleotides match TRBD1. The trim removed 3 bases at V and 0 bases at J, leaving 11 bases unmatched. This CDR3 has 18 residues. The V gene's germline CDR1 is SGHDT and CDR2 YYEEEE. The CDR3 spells CASSSRDRNRFSNQPQHF. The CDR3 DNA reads TGTGCCAGCAGCTCCCGGGACAGGAACCGTTTTAGCAATCAGCCCCAGCATTTT.

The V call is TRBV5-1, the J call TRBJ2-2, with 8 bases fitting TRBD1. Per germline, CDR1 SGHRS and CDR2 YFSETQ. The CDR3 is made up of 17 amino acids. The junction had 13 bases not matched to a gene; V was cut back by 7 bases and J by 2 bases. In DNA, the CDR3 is TGCGCCAGCTCTACGAGTGGGGGGACAGGAAACACCGGGGAGCTGTTTTTT. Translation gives CASSTSGGTGNTGELFF.